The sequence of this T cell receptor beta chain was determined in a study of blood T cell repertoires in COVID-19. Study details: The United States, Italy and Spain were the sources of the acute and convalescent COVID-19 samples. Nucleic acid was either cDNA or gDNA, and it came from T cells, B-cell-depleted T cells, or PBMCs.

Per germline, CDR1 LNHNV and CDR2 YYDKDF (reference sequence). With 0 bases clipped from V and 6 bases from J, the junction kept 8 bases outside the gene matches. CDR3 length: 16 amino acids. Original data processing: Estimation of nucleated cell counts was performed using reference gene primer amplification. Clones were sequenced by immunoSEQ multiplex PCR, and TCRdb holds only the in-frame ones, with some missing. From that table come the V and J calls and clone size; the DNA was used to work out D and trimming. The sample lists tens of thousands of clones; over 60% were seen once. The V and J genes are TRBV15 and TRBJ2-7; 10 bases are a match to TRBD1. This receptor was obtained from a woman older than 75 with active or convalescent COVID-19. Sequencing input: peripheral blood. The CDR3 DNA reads TGTGCCACCAGCAGAGAACCCGACAGGGGGCCTTTCGAGCAGTACTTC. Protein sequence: CATSREPDRGPFEQYF.